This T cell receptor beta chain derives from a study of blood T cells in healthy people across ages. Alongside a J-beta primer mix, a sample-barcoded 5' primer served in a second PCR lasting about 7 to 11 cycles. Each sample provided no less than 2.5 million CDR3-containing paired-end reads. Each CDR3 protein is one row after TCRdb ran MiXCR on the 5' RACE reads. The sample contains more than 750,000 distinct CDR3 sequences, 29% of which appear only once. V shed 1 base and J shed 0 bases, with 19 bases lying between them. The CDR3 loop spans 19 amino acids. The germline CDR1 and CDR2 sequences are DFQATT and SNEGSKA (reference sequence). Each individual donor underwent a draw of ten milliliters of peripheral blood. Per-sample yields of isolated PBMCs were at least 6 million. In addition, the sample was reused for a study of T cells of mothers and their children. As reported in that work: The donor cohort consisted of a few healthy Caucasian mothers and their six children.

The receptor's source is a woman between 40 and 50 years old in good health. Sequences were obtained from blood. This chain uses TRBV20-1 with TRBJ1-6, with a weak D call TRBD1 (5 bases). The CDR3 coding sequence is TGCAGTGCTAGAGTGATAGGGGAGCACGAGAGCTCCTATAATTCACCCCTCCACTTT. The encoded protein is CSARVIGEHESSYNSPLHF.